Below, 25 T cell receptor beta chains from the same sample are listed, as sequenced in a study of T cells after yellow fever vaccination (dated by TCRdb to about 2019). Reading the label with the study, this specimen's treatment or condition is: live attenuated yellow fever vaccine strain. Library preparation was by 5' RACE. Sequencing instrument: Illumina NovaSeq 6000. Starting from the raw public reads, TCRdb applied fastp trimming at Q25, assembled clones with MiXCR and retained in-frame beta chains. Each entry is one CDR3 protein sequence, shown with its most common DNA and genes. The sample table lists about 220,000 distinct CDR3 sequences, roughly 3% of them with a count of one. Around 3% of the sample comes from the top ten. The specimen comprised CD4+ T cells sorted from PBMCs, sampled 10 days after the yellow fever booster vaccination. All receptors come from a man aged 18 to 35 who received the YFV17D yellow fever vaccine.

This clonotype was recorded a few times. V usage is TRBV5-1 and J usage is TRBJ2-7; the match to TRBD2 covers 11 bases. This CDR3 has 16 residues. The germline V gene encodes CDR1 SGHRS and CDR2 YFSETQ. V lost 0 bases, J lost 1 base, and 3 bases stayed unmatched. CDR3: CASSLGLAGFSYEQYF. DNA for the CDR3: TGCGCCAGCAGCTTGGGACTAGCGGGGTTTTCCTACGAGCAGTACTTC.

The chain is built from TRBV7-9 and TRBJ1-1; 7 bases fit TRBD1. Germline assignment: CDR1 SEHNR and CDR2 FQNEAQ (reference sequence). The CDR3 length is 16 residues. J lost 4 bases, V lost 8 bases, and 16 bases had no gene match. The CDR3 DNA reads TGTGCCAGCCGACAGGGAGGGTTTTCGGGAAGCACTGAAGCTTTCTTT. Translated, it gives CASRQGGFSGSTEAFF.

This clonotype occurred many times. This CDR3 is CASSQPRQGRNSPLHF. The CDR3 DNA reads TGCGCCAGCAGCCAACCCAGACAGGGCCGAAATTCACCCCTCCACTTT. The rearrangement links TRBV4-1 to TRBJ1-6; TRBD1 matches 7 bases. From germline, CDR1 is MGHRA and CDR2 YSYEKL. This CDR3 region has 16 residues. Trimming took 2 bases from V and 7 from J; bases not matched to a gene: 8.

In its sample, this clonotype was seen many times. This rearrangement joins TRBV2 to TRBJ1-1, with D possibly being TRBD1 (5 bases). Trimming removed 1 base at V and 9 bases at J, with 12 bases between. Germline loops: CDR1 SNHLY, CDR2 FYNNEI. The CDR3 covers 13 residues. CDR3: CASSEVGPQKAFF. The CDR3 nucleotides read TGTGCCAGCAGTGAAGTGGGACCTCAGAAAGCTTTCTTT.

This clonotype was observed many times. The V and J genes are TRBV7-9 and TRBJ1-4, with 8 bases matching TRBD1. J was trimmed by 7 bases and V by 5 bases; bases with no gene match: 9. Germline-derived CDR1 and CDR2 are SEHNR and FQNEAQ (reference sequence). The length of the CDR3 is 15 residues. In nucleotides, the CDR3 is TGTGCCAGCAGCCCGACACAGGGGGGATTTGAAAAACTGTTTTTT. Translation gives CASSPTQGGFEKLFF.

This clonotype was picked up many times. This chain joins TRBV20-1 and TRBJ2-1, with D perhaps matching TRBD2 (5 bases). Between the trimmed V and J ends, which lost 4 bases and 9 bases, there was a span of 19 bases. From germline, CDR1 is DFQATT and CDR2 SNEGSKA (reference sequence). The CDR3 sequence is 14 residues long. The CDR3 here is CSAIPAVGESEQFF. As DNA, the CDR3 is TGCAGTGCTATTCCAGCGGTCGGGGAGAGTGAGCAGTTCTTC.

J is TRBJ2-7 and V is TRBV18; maybe TRBD1 (6 bases). V was cut by 3 bases and J by 1 base, with 13 bases left in between. The germline V gene has CDR1 KGHSH and CDR2 LQKENI. The CDR3 sequence is 15 residues long. CDR3: CASSPPGQLSYEQYF. CDR3 sequence (DNA): TGTGCCAGCTCACCGCCCGGACAGCTTTCCTACGAGCAGTACTTC.

This clonotype appeared many times. The chain couples TRBV7-3 to TRBJ2-1, with D uncertain. The germline V and J ends were trimmed by 6 bases and 2 bases, with 14 bases remaining between them. CDR3 length: 15 residues. In germline, CDR1 is SGHTA, CDR2 FQGTGA. Here the CDR3 DNA reads TGTGCCAGCAGAAAGTCGGAAAACGCCTACAATGAGCAGTTCTTC. Translation: CASRKSENAYNEQFF.

The chain joins TRBV10-2 to TRBJ2-1; 13 bases match TRBD2. The V segment lost 4 bases and the J segment 5 bases; nucleotides outside the gene matches: 11. CDR3 size: 18 residues. Per germline, CDR1 WSHSY and CDR2 SAAADI. This chain's CDR3 is CASSVLTSGGPPNNEQFF. CDR3 nucleotides: TGCGCCAGCAGTGTCCTGACTAGCGGGGGGCCGCCAAACAATGAGCAGTTCTTC.

The V and J genes are TRBV2 and TRBJ1-6; maybe TRBD1 (5 bases). V dropped 5 bases and J dropped 7 bases, with 9 bases sitting between them. The CDR3 spans 13 residues. The germline V gene has CDR1 SNHLY and CDR2 FYNNEI. CDR3 in DNA: TGTGCCAGCAGTAAGGAGGGGAATTCACCCCTCCACTTT. This encodes CASSKEGNSPLHF.

This clonotype was detected only a few times. The J gene is TRBJ1-5, the V gene TRBV19; D call uncertain. Per germline, CDR1 LNHDA and CDR2 SQIVND (reference sequence). V was pared by 7 bases and J by 5 bases, with 12 bases between. CDR3 size: 13 residues. CDR3 nucleotides: TGTGCCAGTAAGGATACAGTCCATCAGCCCCAGCATTTT. Translated, it gives CASKDTVHQPQHF.

This clonotype was detected a few times. The chain joins TRBV14 to TRBJ2-5; either TRBD1 or TRBD2 may fit D (5 bases each). The CDR3 consists of 15 residues. V shed 0 bases and J shed 5 bases, with 13 bases lying between them. Germline-derived CDR1 and CDR2 are SGHDN and FVKESK. CDR3 nucleotides: TGTGCCAGCAGCCAAGATCGGGAAGGGGCCGAGACCCAGTACTTC. Translating it yields CASSQDREGAETQYF.

A few counts support this clonotype. DNA of the CDR3: TGTGCCAGCAGTCAGCGTAAAACAGGGGGAATAGAGACCCAGTACTTC. This gives the protein CASSQRKTGGIETQYF. The chain has TRBV6-5 and TRBJ2-5; 8 positions match TRBD1. Germline-derived CDR1 and CDR2 are MNHEY and SVGAGI. The V gene end was trimmed by 5 bases and the J gene end by 4 bases; junction bases not matched to a gene: 12. This CDR3 region has 16 residues.

The chain couples TRBV12-3 or TRBV12-4 to TRBJ2-3, with 7 bases fitting TRBD1. Trimming took 6 bases from V and 2 from J; bases not matched to a gene: 11. This CDR3 is built from 16 residues. In DNA form, the CDR3 reads TGTGCCAGCAGGAAAATTACAGGGGCACCCACAGATACGCAGTATTTT. This sequence encodes CASRKITGAPTDTQYF.

This clonotype was counted between two and nine times. This rearrangement joins TRBV12-3 or TRBV12-4 to TRBJ2-1; D is possibly TRBD2 (5 bases). V shed 6 bases and J shed 6 bases, with 15 bases lying between them. The CDR3 has 14 amino acids. CDR3 loop: CASSPAPGINEQFF. DNA of the CDR3: TGTGCCAGCAGCCCCGCGCCGGGAATCAATGAGCAGTTCTTC.

The chain is built from TRBV4-2 and TRBJ1-1; D is undetermined. This CDR3 region has 14 residues. Trimming took 1 base from V and 3 from J, leaving 9 bases between them. The germline V gene encodes CDR1 LGHNA and CDR2 YNFKEQ. The CDR3 region has the DNA TGTGCCAGCAGCCAAGGCGGTGTGGACACTGAAGCTTTCTTT. As protein: CASSQGGVDTEAFF.

This clonotype was picked up many times. V is TRBV7-8 and J is TRBJ2-4, with a weak D call TRBD2 (5 bases). The CDR3 has 14 residues. The germline CDR1 and CDR2 sequences are SGHVS and FQNEAQ. Trimming left V 1 base short and J 7 bases short, with 11 bases between. The CDR3 loop is CASSLGRTSNIQYF. In DNA, the CDR3 is TGTGCCAGCAGCTTAGGTCGGACTTCTAACATTCAGTACTTC.

This clonotype has a count of ten or more. The chain joins TRBV7-2 to TRBJ1-5, with 9 bases fitting TRBD1. CDR1 SGHTA and CDR2 FQGNSA come from the germline V gene. The junction had 9 bases not matched to a gene; V was cut back by 4 bases and J by 5 bases. This CDR3 is built from 16 residues. The CDR3 loop is CASSSRGQGGYQPQHF. The CDR3, as DNA: TGTGCCAGCAGCTCCCGGGGACAGGGTGGTTATCAGCCCCAGCATTTT.

This clonotype came up many times. The rearrangement joins TRBV4-1 to TRBJ2-3; 13 nucleotides line up with TRBD2. The ends lost 4 bases at V and 13 bases at J; junction bases unmatched: 14. The CDR3 contains 16 residues. Germline values: CDR1 MGHRA, CDR2 YSYEKL. The CDR3 bases are TGCGCCAGCAGCCGAACGGGACTAGCGGGGCCGCCAGAGAAGTATTTT. This translates into CASSRTGLAGPPEKYF.

The chain is built from TRBV20-1 and TRBJ2-7; D tentatively fits TRBD1 or TRBD2 (5 bases each). V lost 1 base and J 4 bases, leaving 11 bases between the germline ends. Germline V gene sequence: CDR1 DFQATT, CDR2 SNEGSKA (reference sequence). The CDR3 spans 13 residues. The CDR3, as DNA: TGCAGTGCTAGAGGTCCGGGGCCGTACGAGCAGTACTTC. Protein sequence: CSARGPGPYEQYF.

This clonotype was found a few times. This sequence joins TRBV30 and TRBJ1-1; D is unclear. The V end lost 4 bases, the J end lost 4 bases, and 13 bases lay between the germline ends. The germline gives CDR1 GTSNPN, CDR2 SVGIG (reference sequence). CDR3 length equals 13 residues. The chain's CDR3 is CAWITWERTEAFF. CDR3 sequence (DNA): TGTGCCTGGATAACGTGGGAACGCACTGAAGCTTTCTTT.

This clonotype was counted only a few times. The chain is built from TRBV4-2 and TRBJ2-2; 7 bases map to TRBD2. The V and J ends lost 0 bases and 2 bases, in that order; junction bases with no gene match: 3. The CDR3 is made up of 16 amino acids. Germline CDR1 LGHNA, CDR2 YNFKEQ. The chain's CDR3 is CASSQELAGNTGELFF. CDR3 bases: TGTGCCAGCAGCCAAGAGTTAGCGGGTAACACCGGGGAGCTGTTTTTT.

V gene TRBV7-9 combines with J gene TRBJ2-7; D is tentatively TRBD1 or TRBD2 (5 bases each). V shed 5 bases and J shed 7 bases, with 15 bases lying between them. The CDR3 is made up of 13 amino acids. Germline CDR1 is SEHNR and CDR2 is FQNEAQ (reference sequence). CDR3 DNA: TGTGCCAGCAGCCAATGGGGACCAGGGGAGCAGTACTTC. The encoded protein is CASSQWGPGEQYF.

V gene TRBV7-9 combines with J gene TRBJ1-1; D unresolved. Germline CDR1 reads SEHNR; CDR2 reads FQNEAQ (reference sequence). The CDR3 totals 14 residues. V lost 5 bases to trimming and J lost 8 bases, with 18 bases between them. The CDR3 spells CASSLHQGRREAFF. The CDR3, as DNA: TGTGCCAGCAGCCTACACCAAGGGAGGAGAGAAGCTTTCTTT.

CDR3 in amino acids: CASSLALTSRLSTDTQYF. The CDR3 DNA sequence: TGCGCCAGCAGCTTGGCCCTGACTAGTAGGCTTAGCACAGATACGCAGTATTTT. The rearrangement links TRBV5-1 to TRBJ2-3; maybe TRBD2 (6 bases). CDR3 length: 18 residues. The germline CDR1 and CDR2 sequences are SGHRS and YFSETQ. Trimming took off 0 bases at V and 0 bases at J, with 17 bases between the two ends.